The TCR beta chain under discussion was sequenced for a study of T cell changes during pregnancy in multiple sclerosis. The assay was immunoSEQ multiplex PCR, and TCRdb's table has in-frame clones only and misses some. The sample comprises approximately 74,000 clones, less than 90% of which are singletons, and 3% to 4% rests with the top ten. Germline V lookup: CDR1 SGDLS, CDR2 YYNGEE. V was pared by 0 bases and J by 5 bases, with 4 bases of the junction left unmatched. The CDR3 totals 14 residues. This specimen was peripheral blood, taken before pregnancy. The TCR comes from a female donor with multiple sclerosis, enrolled in a pregnancy study. The chain is built from TRBV9 and TRBJ2-7, with 8 bases matching TRBD2. The CDR3, as DNA: TGTGCCAGCAGCGTAGCTAGCGGGTTCGACGAGCAGTACTTC. Amino acid sequence: CASSVASGFDEQYF.